A selection of T cell receptor beta chains follows, all from one sample in a study of CD8+ T cells in alopecia areata. Using immunoSEQ multiplex PCR, the repertoire was profiled, and TCRdb retains in-frame clones only, with some absent. This table holds roughly 150,000 clones, 55% found once. Sequencing was performed on CD4+ T cells sorted from blood. Source of these receptors: a human donor in good health. CDR3s include the opening cysteine and the closing phenylalanine or tryptophan. Clone size is shown for a subset of rows, as once, few, many or a class of expanded clone.

abundance: NA
v_gene: TRBV10-3
j_gene: TRBJ2-7
CDR3aa: CAISEFTSSYEQYF

abundance: few
v_gene: TRBV7-2
j_gene: TRBJ1-2
CDR3aa: CASSLGSGTPAGYTF

abundance: NA
v_gene: TRBV5-4
j_gene: TRBJ1-2
CDR3aa: CASRLGGNYGYTF

abundance: NA
v_gene: TRBV5-1
j_gene: TRBJ2-2
CDR3aa: CASSSRTGTRNIGELFF

abundance: NA
v_gene: TRBV5-1
j_gene: TRBJ2-7
CDR3aa: CASSSGRPLYEQYF

abundance: few
v_gene: TRBV7-2
j_gene: TRBJ2-7
CDR3aa: CASSLHLSSGGAYEQYF

abundance: NA
v_gene: TRBV30
j_gene: TRBJ2-6
CDR3aa: CAWSVQSGANVLTF

abundance: few
v_gene: TRBV7-2
j_gene: TRBJ1-3
CDR3aa: CASSLARGAGNTIYF

abundance: NA
v_gene: TRBV6-6
j_gene: TRBJ2-6
CDR3aa: CASRTGTGANVLTF

abundance: NA
v_gene: TRBV11-2
j_gene: TRBJ2-2
CDR3aa: CASSLRPGELFF